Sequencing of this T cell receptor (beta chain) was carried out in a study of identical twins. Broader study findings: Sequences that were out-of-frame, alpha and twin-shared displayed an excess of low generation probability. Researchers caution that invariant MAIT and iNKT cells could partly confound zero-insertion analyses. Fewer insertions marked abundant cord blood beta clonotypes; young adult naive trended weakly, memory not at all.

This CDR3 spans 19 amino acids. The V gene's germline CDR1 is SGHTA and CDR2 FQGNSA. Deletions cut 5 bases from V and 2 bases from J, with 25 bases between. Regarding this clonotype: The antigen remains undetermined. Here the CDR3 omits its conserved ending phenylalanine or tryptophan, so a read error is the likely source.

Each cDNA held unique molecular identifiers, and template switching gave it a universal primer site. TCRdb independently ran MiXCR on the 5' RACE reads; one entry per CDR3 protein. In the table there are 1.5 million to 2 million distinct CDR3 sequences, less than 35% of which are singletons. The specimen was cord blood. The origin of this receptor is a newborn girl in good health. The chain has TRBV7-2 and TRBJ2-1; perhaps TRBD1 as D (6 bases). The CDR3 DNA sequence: TGTGCCAGCAGCCCTAAGACAGGATTCCTTAGGGTAACCTACAATGAGCAGTTCTAC. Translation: CASSPKTGFLRVTYNEQFY.